The clone carrying this TCR beta chain has a count of ten or more. Its antigen is still unknown. The data stem from a study of regulatory T cells in long-lasting Graves disease. HTBI primers from iRepertoire and Arm-PCR of CDR3 regions yielded the TCR beta libraries. One entry per CDR3 protein, called by TCRdb with MiXCR from the multiplex PCR reads. The sample records fewer than 600,000 distinct CDR3 sequences, 22% being singletons. Time point described: persistent/refractory GD, antithyroid drugs over 5 years with positive TRAb. PBMC RNA served as the TCR library source. Graves' disease diagnoses followed American Thyroid Association guidelines. The germline V gene has CDR1 MDHEN and CDR2 SYDVKM. Trimming stripped 2 bases from V and 7 bases from J, with 9 bases between. The length of the CDR3 is 14 residues. The study, taken as a whole, reports: Persistent disease preferred TRBV28, TRBJ1-2 and TRBJ2-5.

The receptor was derived from a female donor with Graves disease. V gene TRBV28 combines with J gene TRBJ1-6, with unresolved D. The sequencing here drew on peripheral blood mononuclear cells (PBMCs), taken when the disease was refractory, from a patient treated with antithyroid drugs. CDR3 DNA: TGTGCCAGCAGTTTACGCCAGCGGAATTCACCCCTCCACTTT. It yields the protein CASSLRQRNSPLHF.